This T cell receptor (beta chain) originates from a study of T cell changes during pregnancy in multiple sclerosis. The CDR3 is 14 residues long. Trimming cost V 1 base and J 4 bases, with 10 bases left between them. Germline assignment: CDR1 MGHDK and CDR2 SYGVNS. Method: immunoSEQ multiplex PCR; TCRdb's copy keeps in-frame clones and lacks some. Among some 60,000 clones listed, about 89% were seen once. The material sequenced was peripheral blood, taken after pregnancy. The V call is TRBV25-1, the J call TRBJ2-5; D remains ambiguous. The sequence was collected from a female donor with multiple sclerosis, enrolled in a pregnancy study. CDR3 nucleotides: TGTGCCAGCAGTGAATTTACTATTCCAGAGACCCAGTACTTC. Its protein is CASSEFTIPETQYF.